The clone carrying this T cell receptor beta chain showed up many times. The antigen remains undetermined. Amplification targeted the TCR beta CDR3 regions, with RNA transcripts as the source material. The authors performed first-round RT-PCR with HTBI primers and then a second-round multiplex PCR. TCRdb re-called the multiplex PCR reads with MiXCR, one entry per CDR3 protein. The sample has some 1.1 million distinct CDR3 sequences; 36% are singletons. The sample comes from a study of Graves' ophthalmopathy and Graves' hyperthyroidism. Findings and caveats of the study: Blood was where most expanded thyroid clonotypes above 0.001 frequency also turned up. Classification of ophthalmopathy versus stable hyperthyroidism by a 13-signature model yielded around 90% sensitivity and 70% to 83% specificity.

Germline CDR1 and CDR2: DFQATT and SNEGSKA (reference sequence). V was cut by 3 bases and J by 6 bases, with 12 bases left in between. CDR3 size: 12 residues. Uncontrolled infections, pregnancy, lactation or other autoimmune diseases led to patient exclusion. This clonotype was obtained from an adult man with Graves' hyperthyroidism. Sequencing input: peripheral blood or thyroid tissue (not recorded which). The genes are TRBV20-1 and TRBJ2-7; the D gene is possibly TRBD1 (6 bases). CDR3: CSARLQGREQYF. The CDR3 nucleotides are TGCAGTGCTAGGCTACAGGGACGCGAGCAGTACTTC.